The 6 T cell receptor beta chains listed next were all sequenced from one sample in a study of early T cells in non-severe SARS-CoV-2 infection. TCRdb reanalysed the 5' RACE reads using MiXCR and keeps one entry per CDR3 protein. The top ten hold 6.8% of the sample, which has tens of thousands of distinct CDR3 sequences, approximately 5.6% seen once. The material sequenced was whole blood. The origin of the receptors is an adult who was a healthcare worker with PCR-confirmed SARS-CoV-2 infection or an uninfected control (not recorded which).

This clonotype showed up many times. CDR3 in DNA: TGTGCCAGCAGAGGGACAGGCTCGCCGTCCCTCCACTTT. Translating it yields CASRGTGSPSLHF. V usage is TRBV6-1 and J usage is TRBJ1-6; 8 bases are shared with TRBD1. The CDR3 is 13 residues long. V shed 6 bases, J shed 14 bases, and the junction held 9 bases outside the gene matches. CDR1 and CDR2 (germline): MNHNS, SASEGT.

This CDR3 reads CASTPGYTGELFF. Written as DNA, the CDR3 is TGTGCCAGCACGCCAGGGTACACCGGGGAGCTGTTTTTT. The gene calls are TRBV2 and TRBJ2-2; D perhaps matches TRBD1 (5 bases). Per germline, CDR1 SNHLY and CDR2 FYNNEI. V was clipped by 7 bases and J by 3 bases, with 9 bases between them. This CDR3 contains 13 residues. The variable domain in full, completed from reference TRBV2 and TRBJ2-2, reads EPEVTQTPSHQVTQMGQEVILRCVPISNHLYFYWYRQILGQKVEFLVSFYNNEISEKSEIFDDQFSVERPDGSNFTLKIRSTKLEDSAMYFCASTPGYTGELFFGEGSRLTVL.

The CDR3 region has the DNA TGTGCCAGCAGTAGGGGACAGCTGTATGGCTACACCTTC. Protein: CASSRGQLYGYTF. The genes are TRBV6-2 or TRBV6-3 and TRBJ1-2; 7 positions match TRBD1. The CDR3 is made up of 13 amino acids. After removal of 5 bases from V and 5 bases from J, the junction contained 5 bases not matched to a gene. Per the germline V gene, CDR1 is MNHEY and CDR2 is SVGEGT.

This clonotype was recorded at least ten times. The genes are TRBV10-2 and TRBJ2-7; 7 positions agree with TRBD2. The ends lost 8 bases at V and 7 bases at J; junction bases unmatched: 8. Per germline, CDR1 WSHSY and CDR2 SAAADI. The CDR3 loop spans 12 amino acids. DNA for the CDR3: TGCGCCAGCGGGGGAGGGGTTTGGGAGCAGTACTTC. Its protein is CASGGGVWEQYF.

The chain combines TRBV12-3 or TRBV12-4 with TRBJ2-3, with D uncertain. There are 13 residues in the CDR3. The V gene lost 5 bases and the J gene lost 0 bases, with 6 bases spanning the gap. The CDR3 DNA is TGTGCCAGCAGTAGGACGAGCACAGATACGCAGTATTTT. Its translation: CASSRTSTDTQYF.

The chain carries TRBV18 and TRBJ2-1, with D perhaps TRBD2 (5 bases). CDR1 is KGHSH, CDR2 LQKENI, per germline. Trimming cost V 5 bases and J 6 bases, with 14 bases left between them. The CDR3 is 14 amino acids. As DNA, the CDR3 is TGTGCCAGCTCAACTGGACTTAAGGCCAATGAGCAGTTCTTC. It translates to CASSTGLKANEQFF.